This TCR beta chain was captured in a study of vaccination effects on CD4 cells after COVID-19. Study information: Vaccine administered to participants consisted of two doses of either BNT162b2 or mRNA-1273.

TCRdb's table, derived via immunoSEQ multiplex PCR, lists solely in-frame clones and lacks some. The sample holds just over 30,000 clones; about 63% are singletons and the top ten take under 30%. Antigen-specific CD4+ T cell clonotypes were called by their expansion after viral peptide-pool culture in ViraFEST. Isolating CD4+ T cells followed approximately 10 days of culture. The study found no prior SARS-CoV-2 infection in the vaccine recipients, who tested negative for nucleocapsid antibodies. Overall study findings and caveats: Marked clonal contraction of infection- and vaccine-induced clones was seen late after vaccination.

CDR1 is SGHAT and CDR2 is FQNNGV in the germline V gene. The CDR3 length is 15 residues. Trimming removed 2 bases at V and 7 bases at J, with 12 bases between. Comment on this clone: The target antigen is unknown.

V and J are TRBV11-2 and TRBJ1-6; D remains unclear. Here the sequenced sample was CD4+ T cells from PBMCs cultured with HCoV-229E spike peptides, taken before COVID-19 vaccination. The TCR sequence derives from a human donor who received a COVID-19 vaccine. CDR3 sequence: CASSLLGRMNSPLHF. CDR3 DNA: TGTGCCAGCAGCTTACTTGGCAGGATGAATTCACCCCTCCACTTT.